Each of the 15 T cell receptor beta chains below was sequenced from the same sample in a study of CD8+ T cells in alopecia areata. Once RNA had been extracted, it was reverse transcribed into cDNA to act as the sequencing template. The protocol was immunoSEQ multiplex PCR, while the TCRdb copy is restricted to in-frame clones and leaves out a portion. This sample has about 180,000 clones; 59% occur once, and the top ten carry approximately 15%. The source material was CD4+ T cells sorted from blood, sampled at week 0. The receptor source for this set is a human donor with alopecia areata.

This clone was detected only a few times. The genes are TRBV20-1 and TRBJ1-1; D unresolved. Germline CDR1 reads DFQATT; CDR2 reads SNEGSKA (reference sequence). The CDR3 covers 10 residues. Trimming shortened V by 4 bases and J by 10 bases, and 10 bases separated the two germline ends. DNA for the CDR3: TGCAGTGCTACCGACATCGGAGCTTTCTTT. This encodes CSATDIGAFF.

The CDR3 is CASSLDPTPPGNTIYF. The DNA for the CDR3 is TGTGCCAGCAGCTTAGACCCCACACCCCCCGGAAACACCATATATTTT. The chain is built from TRBV11-2 and TRBJ1-3; D unclear. Deletions cut 0 bases from V and 4 bases from J, with 13 bases between. The CDR3 is 16 residues long. Germline CDR1 and CDR2: SGHAT and FQNNGV.

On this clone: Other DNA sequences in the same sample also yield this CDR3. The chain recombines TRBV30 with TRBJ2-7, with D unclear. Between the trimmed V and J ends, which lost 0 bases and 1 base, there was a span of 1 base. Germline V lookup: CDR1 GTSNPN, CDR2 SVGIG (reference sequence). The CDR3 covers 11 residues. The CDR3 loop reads CAWSVSYEQYF. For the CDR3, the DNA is TGTGCCTGGAGTGTATCCTACGAGCAGTACTTC.

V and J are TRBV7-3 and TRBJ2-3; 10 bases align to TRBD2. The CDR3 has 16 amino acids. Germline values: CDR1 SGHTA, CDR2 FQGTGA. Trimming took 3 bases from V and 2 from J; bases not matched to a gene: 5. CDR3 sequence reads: CASSFSSGGNTDTQYF. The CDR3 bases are TGTGCCAGCAGCTTTTCTAGCGGGGGAAACACAGATACGCAGTATTTT.

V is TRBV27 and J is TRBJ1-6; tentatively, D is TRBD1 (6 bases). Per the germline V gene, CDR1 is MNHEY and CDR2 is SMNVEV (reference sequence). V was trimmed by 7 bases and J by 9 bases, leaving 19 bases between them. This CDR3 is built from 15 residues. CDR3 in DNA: TGTGCCAGCAACCCCGCGGCCGCAGGGGTTTCACCCCTCCACTTT. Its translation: CASNPAAAGVSPLHF.

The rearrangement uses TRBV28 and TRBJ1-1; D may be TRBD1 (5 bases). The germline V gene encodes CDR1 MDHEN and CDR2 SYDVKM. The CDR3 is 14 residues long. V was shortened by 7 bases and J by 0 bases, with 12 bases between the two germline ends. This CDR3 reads CASIIGGMNTEAFF. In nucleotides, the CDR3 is TGTGCCAGCATCATCGGGGGGATGAACACTGAAGCTTTCTTT.

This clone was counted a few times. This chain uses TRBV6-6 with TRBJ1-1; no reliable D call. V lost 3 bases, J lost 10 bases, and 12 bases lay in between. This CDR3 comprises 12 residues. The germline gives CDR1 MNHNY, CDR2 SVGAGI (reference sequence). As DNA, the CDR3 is TGTGCCAGCAGTTATAGTTTGTATGGAGCTTTCTTT. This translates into CASSYSLYGAFF.

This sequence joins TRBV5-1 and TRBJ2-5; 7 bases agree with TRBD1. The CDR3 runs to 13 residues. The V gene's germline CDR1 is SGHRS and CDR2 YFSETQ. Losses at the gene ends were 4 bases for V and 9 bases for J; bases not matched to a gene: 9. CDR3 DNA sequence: TGCGCCAGCAGCGCGAGACAGGGCAGGGCCCAGTACTTC. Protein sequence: CASSARQGRAQYF.

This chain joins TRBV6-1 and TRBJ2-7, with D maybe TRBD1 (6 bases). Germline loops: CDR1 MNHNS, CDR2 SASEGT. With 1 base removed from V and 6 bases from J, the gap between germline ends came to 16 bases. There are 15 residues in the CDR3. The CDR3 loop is CASSEVPDRRGEQYF. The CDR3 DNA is TGTGCCAGCAGTGAAGTTCCCGACAGGAGAGGCGAGCAGTACTTC.

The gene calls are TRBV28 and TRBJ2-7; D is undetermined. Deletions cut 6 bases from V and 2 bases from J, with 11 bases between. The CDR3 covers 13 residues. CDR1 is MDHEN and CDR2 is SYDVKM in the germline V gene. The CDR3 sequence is CASRLSGPYEQYF. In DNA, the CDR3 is TGTGCCAGCAGACTATCCGGGCCCTACGAGCAGTACTTC.

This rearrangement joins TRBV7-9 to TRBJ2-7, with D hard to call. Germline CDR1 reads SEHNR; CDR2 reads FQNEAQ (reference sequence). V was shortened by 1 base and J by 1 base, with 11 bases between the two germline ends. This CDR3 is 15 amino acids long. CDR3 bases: TGTGCCAGCAGCTTAGATCCAGGTTCGTCCTACGAGCAGTACTTC. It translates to CASSLDPGSSYEQYF.

CDR3 region: CATSGPQGRQPQHF. As DNA, the CDR3 is TGTGCCACCAGCGGCCCACAGGGCAGACAGCCCCAGCATTTT. J is TRBJ1-5 and V is TRBV15; D might be TRBD1 (6 bases). The V gene lost 5 bases and the J gene lost 7 bases, with 15 bases spanning the gap. This CDR3 spans 14 amino acids. Germline assignment: CDR1 LNHNV and CDR2 YYDKDF (reference sequence).

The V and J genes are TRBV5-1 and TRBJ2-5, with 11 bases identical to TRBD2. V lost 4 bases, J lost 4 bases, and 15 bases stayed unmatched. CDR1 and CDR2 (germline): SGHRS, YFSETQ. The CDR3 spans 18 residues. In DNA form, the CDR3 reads TGCGCCAGCAGCACTGGACTAGCGGGTCTATCTTGGGTAGAGACCCAGTACTTC. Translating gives CASSTGLAGLSWVETQYF.

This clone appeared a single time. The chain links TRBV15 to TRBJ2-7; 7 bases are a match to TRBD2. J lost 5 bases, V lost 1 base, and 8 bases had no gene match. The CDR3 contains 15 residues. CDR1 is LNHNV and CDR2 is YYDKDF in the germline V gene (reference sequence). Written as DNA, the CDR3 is TGTGCCACCAGCAGAGCAACGACTAGCTACCACGAGCAGTACTTC. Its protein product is CATSRATTSYHEQYF.

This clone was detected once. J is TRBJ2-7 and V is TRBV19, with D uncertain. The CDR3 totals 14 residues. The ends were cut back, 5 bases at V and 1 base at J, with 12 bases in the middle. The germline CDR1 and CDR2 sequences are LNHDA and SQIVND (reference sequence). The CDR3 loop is CASSPQAPSYEQYF. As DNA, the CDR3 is TGTGCCAGTAGTCCGCAGGCGCCATCCTACGAGCAGTACTTC.